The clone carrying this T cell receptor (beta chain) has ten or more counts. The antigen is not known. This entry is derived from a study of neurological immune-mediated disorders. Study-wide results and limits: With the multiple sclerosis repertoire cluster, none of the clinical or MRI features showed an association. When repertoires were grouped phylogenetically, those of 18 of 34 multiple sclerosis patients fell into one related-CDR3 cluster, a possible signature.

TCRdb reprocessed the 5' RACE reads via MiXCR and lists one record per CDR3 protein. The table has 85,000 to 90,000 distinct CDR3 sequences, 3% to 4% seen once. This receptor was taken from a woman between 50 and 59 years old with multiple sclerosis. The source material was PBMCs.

The CDR3 DNA is TGTGCCAGCAACCCGCCTGGGGGGGGCTTGAGGGCTGAAGCTTTCTTT. Translating gives CASNPPGGGLRAEAFF. This chain joins TRBV12-3 or TRBV12-4 and TRBJ1-1, with TRBD1 as a possible D gene (6 bases). The V gene lost 7 bases and the J gene lost 6 bases, with 24 bases spanning the gap. CDR3 size: 16 residues.